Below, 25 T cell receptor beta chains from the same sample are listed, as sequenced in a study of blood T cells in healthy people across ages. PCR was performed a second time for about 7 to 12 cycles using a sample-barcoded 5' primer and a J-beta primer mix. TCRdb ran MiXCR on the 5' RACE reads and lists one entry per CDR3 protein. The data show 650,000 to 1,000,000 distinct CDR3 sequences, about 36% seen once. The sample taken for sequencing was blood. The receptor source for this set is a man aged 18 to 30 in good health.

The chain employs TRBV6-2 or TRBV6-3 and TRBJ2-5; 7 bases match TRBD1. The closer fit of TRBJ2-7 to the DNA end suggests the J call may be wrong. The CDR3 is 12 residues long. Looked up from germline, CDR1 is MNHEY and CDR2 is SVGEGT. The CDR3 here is CASSLGQREQYF. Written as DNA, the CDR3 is TGTGCCAGCAGCCTGGGACAGCGCGAGCAGTACTTC.

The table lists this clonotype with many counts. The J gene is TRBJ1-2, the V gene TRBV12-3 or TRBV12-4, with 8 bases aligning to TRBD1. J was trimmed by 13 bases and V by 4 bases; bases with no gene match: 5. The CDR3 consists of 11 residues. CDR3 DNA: TGTGCCAGCAGTTGGACAGGGCCAATCACCTTC. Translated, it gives CASSWTGPITF.

DNA of the CDR3: TGCGCCAGCAGCGCGGACAGGGCGGATGGCTACACCTTC. It translates to CASSADRADGYTF. The chain couples TRBV5-1 to TRBJ1-2; 8 bases match TRBD1. Trimming at V came to 4 bases and at J to 6 bases, leaving 5 bases not matched to a gene. CDR3 length: 13 residues. In germline, CDR1 is SGHRS, CDR2 YFSETQ.

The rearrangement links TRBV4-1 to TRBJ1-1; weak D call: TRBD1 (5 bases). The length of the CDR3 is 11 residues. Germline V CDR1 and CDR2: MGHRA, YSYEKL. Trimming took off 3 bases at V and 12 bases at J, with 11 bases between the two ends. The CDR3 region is CASSHSGGTFF. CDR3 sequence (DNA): TGCGCCAGCAGCCATTCGGGGGGGACTTTCTTT.

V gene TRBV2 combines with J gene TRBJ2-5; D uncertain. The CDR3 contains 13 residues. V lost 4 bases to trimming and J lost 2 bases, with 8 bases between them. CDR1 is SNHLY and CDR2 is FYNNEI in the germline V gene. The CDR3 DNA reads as TGTGCCAGCAGTGTATGGCAGCAAGAGACCCAGTACTTC. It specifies CASSVWQQETQYF.

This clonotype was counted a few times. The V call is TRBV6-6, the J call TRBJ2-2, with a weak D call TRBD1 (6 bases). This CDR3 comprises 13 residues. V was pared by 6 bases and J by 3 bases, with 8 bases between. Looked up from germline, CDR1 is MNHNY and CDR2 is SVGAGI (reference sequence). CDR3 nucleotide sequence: TGTGCCAGCAGGCCAGGGGACACCGGGGAGCTGTTTTTT. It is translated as CASRPGDTGELFF.

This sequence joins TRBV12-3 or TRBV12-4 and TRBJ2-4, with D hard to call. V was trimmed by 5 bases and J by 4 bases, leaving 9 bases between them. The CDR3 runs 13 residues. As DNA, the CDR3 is TGTGCCAGCAGTGTGCTCAGTAAAAACATTCAGTACTTC. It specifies CASSVLSKNIQYF.

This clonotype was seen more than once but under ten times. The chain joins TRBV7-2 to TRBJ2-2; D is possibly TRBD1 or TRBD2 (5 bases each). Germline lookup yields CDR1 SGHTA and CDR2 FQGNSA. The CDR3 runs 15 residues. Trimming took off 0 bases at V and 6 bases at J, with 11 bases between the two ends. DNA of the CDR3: TGTGCCAGCAGCTTAGCACTAGGGGTCGCCGGGGAGCTGTTTTTT. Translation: CASSLALGVAGELFF.

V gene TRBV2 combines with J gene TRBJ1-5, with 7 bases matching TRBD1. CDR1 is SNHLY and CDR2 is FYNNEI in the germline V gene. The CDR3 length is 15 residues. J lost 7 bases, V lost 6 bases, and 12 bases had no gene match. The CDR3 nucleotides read TGTGCCAGCAGCCACGACAGGGCAACAGGGCAGCCCCAGCATTTT. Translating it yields CASSHDRATGQPQHF. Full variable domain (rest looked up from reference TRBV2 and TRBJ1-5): EPEVTQTPSHQVTQMGQEVILRCVPISNHLYFYWYRQILGQKVEFLVSFYNNEISEKSEIFDDQFSVERPDGSNFTLKIRSTKLEDSAMYFCASSHDRATGQPQHFGDGTRLSIL.

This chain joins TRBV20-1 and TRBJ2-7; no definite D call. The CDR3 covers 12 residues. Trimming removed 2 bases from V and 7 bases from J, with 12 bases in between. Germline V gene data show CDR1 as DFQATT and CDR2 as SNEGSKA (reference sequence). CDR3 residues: CSARIANNEQYF. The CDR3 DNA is TGCAGTGCTAGAATCGCGAACAATGAGCAGTACTTC.

The CDR3 DNA reads TGTGCCAGCAGCCGTATACTCAGATCTTCACCCCTCCACTTT. This sequence encodes CASSRILRSSPLHF. The V and J genes are TRBV6-5 and TRBJ1-6; D is unresolved. The CDR3 loop spans 14 amino acids. Trimming removed 6 bases from V and 9 bases from J, with 15 bases in between. From germline, CDR1 is MNHEY and CDR2 SVGAGI.

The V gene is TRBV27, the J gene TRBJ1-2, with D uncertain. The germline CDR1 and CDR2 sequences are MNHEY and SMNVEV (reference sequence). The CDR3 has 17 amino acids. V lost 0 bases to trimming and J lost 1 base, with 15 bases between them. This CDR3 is CASSLSNTRPINYGYTF. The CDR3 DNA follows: TGTGCCAGCAGTTTATCGAATACCAGGCCTATTAACTATGGCTACACCTTC.

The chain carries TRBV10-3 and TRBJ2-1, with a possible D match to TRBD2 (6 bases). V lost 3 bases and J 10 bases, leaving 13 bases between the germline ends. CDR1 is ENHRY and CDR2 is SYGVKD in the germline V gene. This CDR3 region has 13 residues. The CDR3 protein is CAISDPKLAEQFF. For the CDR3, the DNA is TGTGCCATCAGTGATCCTAAACTAGCAGAGCAGTTCTTC.

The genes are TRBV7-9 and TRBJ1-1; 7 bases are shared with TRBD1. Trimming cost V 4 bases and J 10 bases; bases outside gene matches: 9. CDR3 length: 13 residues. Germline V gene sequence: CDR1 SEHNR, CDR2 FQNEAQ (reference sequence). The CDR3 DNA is TGTGCCAGCAGCTATGGACAGGTTTTTCCAGCTTTCTTT. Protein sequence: CASSYGQVFPAFF.

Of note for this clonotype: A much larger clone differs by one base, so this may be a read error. CDR3: CASSPRQGPGNTIYF. CDR3 nucleotides: TGTGCCAGCAGCCCCAGACAGGGCCCTGGAAACACCATATATTTT. This chain connects TRBV9 to TRBJ1-3, with 7 bases matching TRBD1. Trimming removed 4 bases from V and 2 bases from J; junction bases left unmatched: 6. Germline V CDR1 and CDR2: SGDLS, YYNGEE. The CDR3 consists of 15 residues.

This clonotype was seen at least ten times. The CDR3 reads CASSFLAGRVSYEQYF. CDR3 nucleotide sequence: TGTGCCAGCAGTTTTCTCGCAGGACGGGTCTCCTACGAGCAGTACTTC. The chain joins TRBV12-3 or TRBV12-4 to TRBJ2-7; D is unclear. The CDR3 has 16 amino acids. V lost 3 bases and J lost 0, with 15 bases in between.

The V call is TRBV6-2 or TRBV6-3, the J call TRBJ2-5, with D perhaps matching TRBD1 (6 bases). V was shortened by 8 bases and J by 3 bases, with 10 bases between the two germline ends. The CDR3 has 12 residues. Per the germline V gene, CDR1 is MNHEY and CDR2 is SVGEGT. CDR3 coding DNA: TGTGCCAGCCTAGCAGGGGAAGAGACCCAGTACTTC. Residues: CASLAGEETQYF.

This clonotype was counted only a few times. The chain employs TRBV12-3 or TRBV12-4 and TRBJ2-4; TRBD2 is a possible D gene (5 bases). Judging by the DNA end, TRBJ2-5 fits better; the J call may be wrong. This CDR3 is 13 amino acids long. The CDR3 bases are TGTGCCAGCAGTCATAGACTAAGAGAGACCCAGTACTTC. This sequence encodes CASSHRLRETQYF.

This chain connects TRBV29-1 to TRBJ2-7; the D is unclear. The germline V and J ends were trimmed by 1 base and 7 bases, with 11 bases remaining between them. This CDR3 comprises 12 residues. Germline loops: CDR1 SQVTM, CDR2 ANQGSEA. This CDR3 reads CSVEGDTREQYF. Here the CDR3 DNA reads TGCAGCGTTGAAGGAGACACCAGGGAGCAGTACTTC.

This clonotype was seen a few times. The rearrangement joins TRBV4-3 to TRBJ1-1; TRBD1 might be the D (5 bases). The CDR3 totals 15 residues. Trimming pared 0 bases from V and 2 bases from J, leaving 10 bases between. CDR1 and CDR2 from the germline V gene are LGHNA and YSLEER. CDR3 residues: CASSQENRPNTEAFF. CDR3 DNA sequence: TGCGCCAGCAGCCAAGAGAACAGGCCCAACACTGAAGCTTTCTTT.

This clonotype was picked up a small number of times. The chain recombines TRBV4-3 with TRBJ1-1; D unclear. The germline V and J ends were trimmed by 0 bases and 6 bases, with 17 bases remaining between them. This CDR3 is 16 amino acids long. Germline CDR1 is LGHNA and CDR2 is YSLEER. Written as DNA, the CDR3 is TGCGCCAGCAGCCAAGAAGCAACAGTAAAGGATGCTGAAGCTTTCTTT. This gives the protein CASSQEATVKDAEAFF.

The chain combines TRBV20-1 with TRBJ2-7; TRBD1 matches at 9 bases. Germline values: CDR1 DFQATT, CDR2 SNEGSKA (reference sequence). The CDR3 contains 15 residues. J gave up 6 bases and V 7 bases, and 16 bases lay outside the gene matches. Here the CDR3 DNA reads TGCAGTGTCTCGAGAGCGGGACAGGGATCAGGCGAGCAGTACTTC. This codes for CSVSRAGQGSGEQYF.

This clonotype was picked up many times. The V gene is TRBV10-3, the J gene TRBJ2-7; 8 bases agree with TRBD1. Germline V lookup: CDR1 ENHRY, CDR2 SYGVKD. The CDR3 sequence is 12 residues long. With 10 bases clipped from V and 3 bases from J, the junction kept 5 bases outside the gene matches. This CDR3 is CASGQGVYEQYF. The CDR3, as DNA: TGTGCCAGCGGACAGGGAGTCTACGAGCAGTACTTC.

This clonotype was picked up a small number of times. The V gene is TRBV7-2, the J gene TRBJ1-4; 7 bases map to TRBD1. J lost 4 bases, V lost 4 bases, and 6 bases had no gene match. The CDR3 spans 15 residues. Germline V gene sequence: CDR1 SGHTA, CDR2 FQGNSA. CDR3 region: CASSSGDSLNEKLFF. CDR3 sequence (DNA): TGTGCCAGCAGCTCCGGGGACAGCCTTAATGAAAAACTGTTTTTT.

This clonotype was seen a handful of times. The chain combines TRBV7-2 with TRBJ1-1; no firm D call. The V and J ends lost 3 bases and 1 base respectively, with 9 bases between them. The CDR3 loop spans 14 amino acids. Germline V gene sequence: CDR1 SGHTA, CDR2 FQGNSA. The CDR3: CASSLRYPNTEAFF. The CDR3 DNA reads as TGTGCCAGCAGCTTGAGGTATCCGAACACTGAAGCTTTCTTT.